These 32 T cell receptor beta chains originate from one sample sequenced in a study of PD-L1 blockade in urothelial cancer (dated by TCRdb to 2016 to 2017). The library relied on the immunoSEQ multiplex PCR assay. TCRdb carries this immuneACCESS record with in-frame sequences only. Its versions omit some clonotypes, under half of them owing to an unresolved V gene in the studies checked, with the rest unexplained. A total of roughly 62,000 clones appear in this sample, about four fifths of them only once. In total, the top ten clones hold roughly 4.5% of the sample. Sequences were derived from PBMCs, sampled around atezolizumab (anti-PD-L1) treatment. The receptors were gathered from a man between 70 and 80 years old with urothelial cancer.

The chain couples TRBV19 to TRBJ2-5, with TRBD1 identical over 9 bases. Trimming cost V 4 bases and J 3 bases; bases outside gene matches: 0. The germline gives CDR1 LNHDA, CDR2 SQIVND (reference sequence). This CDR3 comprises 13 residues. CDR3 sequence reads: CASSRDREETQYF. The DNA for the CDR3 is TGTGCCAGTAGTAGGGACAGGGAAGAGACCCAGTACTTC.

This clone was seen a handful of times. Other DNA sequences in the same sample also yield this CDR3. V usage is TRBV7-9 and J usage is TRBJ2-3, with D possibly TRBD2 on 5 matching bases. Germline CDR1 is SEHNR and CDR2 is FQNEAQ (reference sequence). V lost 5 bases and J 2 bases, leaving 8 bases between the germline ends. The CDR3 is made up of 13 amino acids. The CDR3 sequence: CASSPGTTDTQYF. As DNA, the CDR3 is TGTGCCAGCAGCCCGGGAACCACAGATACGCAGTATTTT.

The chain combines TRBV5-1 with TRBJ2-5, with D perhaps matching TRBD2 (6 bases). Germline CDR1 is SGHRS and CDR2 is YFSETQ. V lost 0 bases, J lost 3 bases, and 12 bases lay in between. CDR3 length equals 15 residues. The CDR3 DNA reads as TGCGCCAGCAGCTTGGAGGCGGGAATGGAAGAGACCCAGTACTTC. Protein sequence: CASSLEAGMEETQYF.

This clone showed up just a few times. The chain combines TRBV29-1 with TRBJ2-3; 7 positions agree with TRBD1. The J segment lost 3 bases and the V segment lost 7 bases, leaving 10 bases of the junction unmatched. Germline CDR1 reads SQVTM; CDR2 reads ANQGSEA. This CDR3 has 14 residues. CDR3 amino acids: CSADRVQGTDTQYF. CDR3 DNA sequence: TGCAGCGCCGACAGGGTCCAGGGGACAGATACGCAGTATTTT.

The CDR3 DNA reads TGCGCCAGCAGTGATTCCAGCGGGAGCTCCTACGAGCAGTACTTC. It specifies CASSDSSGSSYEQYF. The rearrangement links TRBV10-2 to TRBJ2-7, with TRBD2 matching over 8 bases. The CDR3 loop spans 15 amino acids. Germline V gives CDR1 WSHSY, CDR2 SAAADI. Unmatched junction bases numbered 4, after V lost 3 bases and J lost 0 bases.

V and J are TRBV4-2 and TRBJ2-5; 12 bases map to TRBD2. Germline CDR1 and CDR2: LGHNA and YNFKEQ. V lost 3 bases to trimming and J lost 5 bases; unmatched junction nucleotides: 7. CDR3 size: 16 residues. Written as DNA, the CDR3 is TGTGCCAGCAGCCAGGCTAGCGGGAGGGCCTGGGAGACCCAGTACTTC. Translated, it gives CASSQASGRAWETQYF.

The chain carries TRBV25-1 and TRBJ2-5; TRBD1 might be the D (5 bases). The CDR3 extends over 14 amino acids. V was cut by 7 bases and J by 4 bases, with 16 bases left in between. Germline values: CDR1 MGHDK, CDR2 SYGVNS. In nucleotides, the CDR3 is TGTGCCAGCACGGATCGACGGCAGGGAGAGACCCAGTACTTC. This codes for CASTDRRQGETQYF.

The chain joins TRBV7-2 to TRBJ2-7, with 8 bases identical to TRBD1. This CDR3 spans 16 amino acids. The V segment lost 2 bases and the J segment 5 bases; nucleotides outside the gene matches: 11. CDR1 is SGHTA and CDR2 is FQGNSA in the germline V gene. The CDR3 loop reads CASSLRVARGQDEQYF. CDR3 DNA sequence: TGTGCCAGCAGCTTAAGAGTCGCCAGGGGGCAGGACGAGCAGTACTTC. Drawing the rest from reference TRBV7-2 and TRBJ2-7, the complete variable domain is GAGVSQSPSNKVTEKGKDVELRCDPISGHTALYWYRQSLGQGLEFLIYFQGNSAPDKSGLPSDRFSAERTGGSVSTLTIQRTQQEDSAVYLCASSLRVARGQDEQYFGPGTRLTVT.

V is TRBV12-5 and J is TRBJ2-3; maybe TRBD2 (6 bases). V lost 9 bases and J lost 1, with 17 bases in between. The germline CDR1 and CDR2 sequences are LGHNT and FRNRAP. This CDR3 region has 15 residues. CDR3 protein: CASGFRERRTDTQYF. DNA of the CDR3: TGTGCTAGCGGATTCCGGGAGCGGCGCACAGATACGCAGTATTTT. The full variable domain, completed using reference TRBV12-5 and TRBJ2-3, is DARVTQTPRHKVTEMGQEVTMRCQPILGHNTVFWYRQTMMQGLELLAYFRNRAPLDDSGMPKDRFSAEMPDATLATLKIQPSEPRDSAVYFCASGFRERRTDTQYFGPGTRLTVL.

Here the CDR3 reads CASSLSRLTGELFF. CDR3 bases: TGTGCCAGCAGCCTCTCCAGGTTGACCGGGGAGCTGTTTTTT. The V call is TRBV7-2, the J call TRBJ2-2; D remains ambiguous. CDR1 SGHTA and CDR2 FQGNSA come from the germline V gene. V was pared by 5 bases and J by 5 bases, with 12 bases between. The CDR3 is made up of 14 amino acids.

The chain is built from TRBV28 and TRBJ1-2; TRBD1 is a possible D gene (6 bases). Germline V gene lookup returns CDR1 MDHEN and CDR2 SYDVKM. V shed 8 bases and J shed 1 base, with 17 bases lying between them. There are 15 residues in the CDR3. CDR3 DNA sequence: TGTGCCAGCGCCATCGGGGGGCGCGATAACTATGGCTACACCTTC. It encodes CASAIGGRDNYGYTF.

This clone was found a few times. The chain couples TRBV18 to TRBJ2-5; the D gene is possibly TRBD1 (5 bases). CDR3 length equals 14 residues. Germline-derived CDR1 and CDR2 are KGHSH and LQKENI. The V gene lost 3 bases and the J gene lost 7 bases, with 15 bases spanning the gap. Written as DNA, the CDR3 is TGTGCCAGCTCACCCCCCGGCAGGGAAGGGACCCAGTACTTC. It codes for CASSPPGREGTQYF.

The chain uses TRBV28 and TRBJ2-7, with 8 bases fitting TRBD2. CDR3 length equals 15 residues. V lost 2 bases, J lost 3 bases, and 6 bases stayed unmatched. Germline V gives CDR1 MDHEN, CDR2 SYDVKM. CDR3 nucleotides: TGTGCCAGCAGTTTAGGGCGGGAGGCCTTCTACGAGCAGTACTTC. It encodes CASSLGREAFYEQYF.

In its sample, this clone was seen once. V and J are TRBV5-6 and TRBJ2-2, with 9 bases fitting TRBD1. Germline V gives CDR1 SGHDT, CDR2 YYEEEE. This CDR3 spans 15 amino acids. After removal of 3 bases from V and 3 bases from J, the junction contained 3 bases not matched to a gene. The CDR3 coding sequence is TGTGCCAGCAGCTCCGGGACAGGGTACACCGGGGAGCTGTTTTTT. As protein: CASSSGTGYTGELFF. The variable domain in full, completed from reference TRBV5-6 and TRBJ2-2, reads DAGVTQSPTHLIKTRGQQVTLRCSPKSGHDTVSWYQQALGQGPQFIFQYYEEEERQRGNFPDRFSGHQFPNYSSELNVNALLLGDSALYLCASSSGTGYTGELFFGEGSRLTVL.

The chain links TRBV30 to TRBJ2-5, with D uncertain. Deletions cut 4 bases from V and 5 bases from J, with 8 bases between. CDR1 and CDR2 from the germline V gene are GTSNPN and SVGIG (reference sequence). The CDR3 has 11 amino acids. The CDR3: CAWNAVETQYF. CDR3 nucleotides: TGTGCCTGGAACGCGGTGGAGACCCAGTACTTC.

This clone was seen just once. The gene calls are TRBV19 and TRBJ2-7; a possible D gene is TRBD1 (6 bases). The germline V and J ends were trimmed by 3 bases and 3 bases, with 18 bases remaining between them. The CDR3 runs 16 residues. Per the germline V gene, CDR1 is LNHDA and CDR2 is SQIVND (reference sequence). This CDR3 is CASSMGKETGFYEQYF. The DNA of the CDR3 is TGTGCCAGTAGTATGGGTAAGGAGACAGGATTCTACGAGCAGTACTTC.

The CDR3: CASSAGTITTQYF. The CDR3 DNA reads as TGTGCCAGCAGTGCCGGGACAATTACGACCCAGTACTTC. J is TRBJ2-5 and V is TRBV27; possible D gene TRBD1, 6 bases. The CDR3 sequence is 13 residues long. The V end lost 5 bases, the J end lost 7 bases, and 14 bases lay between the germline ends. Germline V lookup: CDR1 MNHEY, CDR2 SMNVEV (reference sequence).

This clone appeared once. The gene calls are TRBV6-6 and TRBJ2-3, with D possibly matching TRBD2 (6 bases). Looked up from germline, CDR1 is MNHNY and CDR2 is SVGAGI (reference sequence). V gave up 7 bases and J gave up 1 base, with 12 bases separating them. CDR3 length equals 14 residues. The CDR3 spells CASTPPGGTDTQYF. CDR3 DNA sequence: TGTGCCAGCACCCCCCCGGGGGGCACAGATACGCAGTATTTT.

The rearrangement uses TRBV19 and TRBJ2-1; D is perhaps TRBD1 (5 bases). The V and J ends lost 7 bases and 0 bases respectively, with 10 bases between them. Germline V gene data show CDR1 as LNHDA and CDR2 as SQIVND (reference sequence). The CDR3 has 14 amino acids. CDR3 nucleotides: TGTGCCAGTAACCAGGGATTCTCCTACAATGAGCAGTTCTTC. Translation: CASNQGFSYNEQFF.

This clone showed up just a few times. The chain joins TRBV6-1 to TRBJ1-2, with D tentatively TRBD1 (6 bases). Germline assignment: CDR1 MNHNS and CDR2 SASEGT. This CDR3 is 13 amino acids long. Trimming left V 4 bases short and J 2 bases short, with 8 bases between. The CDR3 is CASSAGTNYGYTF. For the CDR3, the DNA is TGTGCCAGCAGTGCCGGGACAAACTATGGCTACACCTTC.

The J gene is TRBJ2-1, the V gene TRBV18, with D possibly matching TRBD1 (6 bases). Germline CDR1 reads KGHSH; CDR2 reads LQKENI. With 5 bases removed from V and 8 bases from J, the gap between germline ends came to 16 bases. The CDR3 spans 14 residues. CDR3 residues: CASSGWTAPDEQFF. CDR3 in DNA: TGTGCCAGCTCAGGGTGGACAGCCCCTGATGAGCAGTTCTTC.

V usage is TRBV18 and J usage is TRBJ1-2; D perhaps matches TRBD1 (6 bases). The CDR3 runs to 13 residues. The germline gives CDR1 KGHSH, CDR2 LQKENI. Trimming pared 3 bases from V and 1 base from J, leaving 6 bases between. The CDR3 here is CASSPDSNYGYTF. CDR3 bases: TGTGCCAGCTCACCGGACAGTAACTATGGCTACACCTTC.

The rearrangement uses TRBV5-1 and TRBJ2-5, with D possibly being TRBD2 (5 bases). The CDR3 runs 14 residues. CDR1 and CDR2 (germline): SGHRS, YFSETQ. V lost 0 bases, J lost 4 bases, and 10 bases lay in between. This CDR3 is CASSLARVAETQYF. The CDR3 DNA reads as TGCGCCAGCAGCTTGGCGCGGGTAGCAGAGACCCAGTACTTC.

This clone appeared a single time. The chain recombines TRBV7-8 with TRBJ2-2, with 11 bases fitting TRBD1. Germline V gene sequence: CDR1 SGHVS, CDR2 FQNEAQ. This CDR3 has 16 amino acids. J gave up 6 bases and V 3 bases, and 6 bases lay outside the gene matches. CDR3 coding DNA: TGTGCCAGCAGCTTCCGGACAGGGGGCGTCCCCGGGGAGCTGTTTTTT. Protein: CASSFRTGGVPGELFF.

CDR3 protein: CASSPYPQGARTEAFF. The CDR3, as DNA: TGTGCCAGCTCACCATATCCCCAGGGGGCGAGGACTGAAGCTTTCTTT. The chain recombines TRBV18 with TRBJ1-1; 8 bases align to TRBD1. J gave up 5 bases and V 2 bases, and 10 bases lay outside the gene matches. This CDR3 is 16 amino acids long. The germline V gene has CDR1 KGHSH and CDR2 LQKENI.

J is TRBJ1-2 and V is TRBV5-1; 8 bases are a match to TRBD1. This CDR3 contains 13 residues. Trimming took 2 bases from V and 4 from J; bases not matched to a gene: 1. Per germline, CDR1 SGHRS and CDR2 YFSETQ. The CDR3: CASSFGTGYGYTF. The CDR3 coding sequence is TGCGCCAGCAGCTTCGGGACAGGCTATGGCTACACCTTC. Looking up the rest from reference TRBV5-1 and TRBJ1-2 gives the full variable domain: KAGVTQTPRYLIKTRGQQVTLSCSPISGHRSVSWYQQTPGQGLQFLFEYFSETQRNKGNFPGRFSGRQFSNSRSEMNVSTLELGDSALYLCASSFGTGYGYTFGSGTRLTVV.

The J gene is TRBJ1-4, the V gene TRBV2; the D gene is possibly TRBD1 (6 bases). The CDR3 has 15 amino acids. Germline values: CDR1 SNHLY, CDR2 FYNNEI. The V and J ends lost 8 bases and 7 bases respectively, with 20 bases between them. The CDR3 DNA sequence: TGTGCCAGCGATCGAGGGGGGGCGGATGGTGAAAAACTGTTTTTT. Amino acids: CASDRGGADGEKLFF.

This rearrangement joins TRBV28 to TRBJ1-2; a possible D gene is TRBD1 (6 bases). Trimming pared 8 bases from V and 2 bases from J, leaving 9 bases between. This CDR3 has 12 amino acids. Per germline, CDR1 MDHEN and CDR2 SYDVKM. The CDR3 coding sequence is TGTGCCAGCTGGGACAACAACTATGGCTACACCTTC. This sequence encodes CASWDNNYGYTF.

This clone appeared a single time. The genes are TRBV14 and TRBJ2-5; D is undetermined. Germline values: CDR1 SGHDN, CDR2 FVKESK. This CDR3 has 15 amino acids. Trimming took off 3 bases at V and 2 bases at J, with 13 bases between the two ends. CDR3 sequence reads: CASSQFGGSQETQYF. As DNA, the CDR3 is TGTGCCAGCAGCCAGTTTGGCGGATCTCAAGAGACCCAGTACTTC.

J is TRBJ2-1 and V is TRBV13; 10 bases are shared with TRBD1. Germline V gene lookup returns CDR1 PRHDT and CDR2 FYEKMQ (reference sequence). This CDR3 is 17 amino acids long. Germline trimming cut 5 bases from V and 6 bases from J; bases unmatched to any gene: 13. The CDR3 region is CASSLQFRTGGGNEQFF. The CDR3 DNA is TGTGCCAGCAGCCTACAATTTCGGACAGGGGGTGGCAATGAGCAGTTCTTC.

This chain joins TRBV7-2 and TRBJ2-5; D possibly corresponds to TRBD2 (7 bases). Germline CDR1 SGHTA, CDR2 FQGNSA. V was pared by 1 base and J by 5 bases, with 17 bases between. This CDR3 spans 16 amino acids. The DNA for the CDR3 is TGTGCCAGCAGCTTAGGGAATCGGGGGGCGGTGGAGACCCAGTACTTC. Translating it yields CASSLGNRGAVETQYF.

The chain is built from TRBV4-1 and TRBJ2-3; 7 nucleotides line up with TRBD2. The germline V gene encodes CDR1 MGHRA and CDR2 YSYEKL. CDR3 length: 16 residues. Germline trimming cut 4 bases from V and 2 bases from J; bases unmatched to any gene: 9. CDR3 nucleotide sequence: TGCGCCAGCAGCCTAGGCCCTAGCGGAGCCACAGATACGCAGTATTTT. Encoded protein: CASSLGPSGATDTQYF.